The T cell receptor beta chain under discussion was sequenced for a study of radiotherapy plus CTLA-4 blockade in lung cancer. J was trimmed by 2 bases and V by 8 bases; bases with no gene match: 8. The CDR3 loop spans 15 amino acids. The germline gives CDR1 WNHNN, CDR2 SYGVQD (reference sequence). Measured with immunoSEQ multiplex PCR; TCRdb has only the in-frame clones, and not every one. The sample holds about 66,000 clones, about 83% seen once. V is TRBV10-1 and J is TRBJ2-3, with 9 bases that match TRBD2. The sequence was collected from a human donor with non-small cell lung cancer who had a partial response to radiotherapy plus ipilimumab. The sequencing here drew on peripheral blood, taken from a patient treated with radiotherapy plus ipilimumab. CDR3 in DNA: TGCGCCAGCCGAGCCGGGACTAGCCCCACAGATACGCAGTATTTT. Translation: CASRAGTSPTDTQYF.